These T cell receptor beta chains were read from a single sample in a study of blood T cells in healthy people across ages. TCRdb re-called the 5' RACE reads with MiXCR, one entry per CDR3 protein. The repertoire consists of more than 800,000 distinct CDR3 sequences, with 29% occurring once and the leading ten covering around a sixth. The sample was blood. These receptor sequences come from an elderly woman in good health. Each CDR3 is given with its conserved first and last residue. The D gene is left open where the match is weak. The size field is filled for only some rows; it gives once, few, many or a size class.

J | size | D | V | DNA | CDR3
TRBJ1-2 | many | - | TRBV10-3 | TGTGCCATCAGTGATGGGCAGGGGTATGGCTACACCTTC | CAISDGQGYGYTF
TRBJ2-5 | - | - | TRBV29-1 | TGCAGCGTCCAAGGGTCAGGGCGTTGGGAGACCCAGTACTTC | CSVQGSGRWETQYF
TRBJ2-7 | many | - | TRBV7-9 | TGTGCCAGCAGCTTAGTCGGGCTAGAGCAGTACTTC | CASSLVGLEQYF
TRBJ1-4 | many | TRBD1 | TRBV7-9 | TGTGCCAGCAGCACCGGACAGGGTGGGGAAAAACTGTTTTTT | CASSTGQGGEKLFF
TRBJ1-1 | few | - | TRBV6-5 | TGTGCCAGCCACCTGAAAATGAACACTGAAGCTTTCTTT | CASHLKMNTEAFF
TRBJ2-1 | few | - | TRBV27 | TGTGCCAGCACCTCTCATACCGGGCCCGAGACCAATGAGCAGTTCTTC | CASTSHTGPETNEQFF
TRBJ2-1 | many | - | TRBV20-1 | TGCAGTGCTAGTCTGGGGGCAGGGTACAATGAGCAGTTCTTC | CSASLGAGYNEQFF
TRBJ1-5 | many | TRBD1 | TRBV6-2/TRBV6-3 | TGTGCCAGCAGCCCCGACATGGGGCGGAAGGGGGCCGGCAATCAGCCCCAGCATTTT | CASSPDMGRKGAGNQPQHF
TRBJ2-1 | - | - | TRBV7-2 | TGTGCCAGCACCCTTGACGTTCGAATCTGGGGTGAGCAGTTCTTC | CASTLDVRIWGEQFF
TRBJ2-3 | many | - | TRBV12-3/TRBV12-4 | TGTGCCAGCAGTGCCAGGGTATCAGATACGCAGTATTTT | CASSARVSDTQYF
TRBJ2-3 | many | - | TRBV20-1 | TGCAGTGCTAGAGCATTCGACAGCACAGATACGCAGTATTTT | CSARAFDSTDTQYF
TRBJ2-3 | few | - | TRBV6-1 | TGTGCCAGCAGTGAGAGAGGGGGAGACACAGATACGCAGTATTTT | CASSERGGDTDTQYF
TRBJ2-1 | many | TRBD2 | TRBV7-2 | TGTGCCAGCAGCTTAGAAGGGACTAGCGGCAATGAGCAGTTCTTC | CASSLEGTSGNEQFF
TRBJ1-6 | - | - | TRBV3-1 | TGTGCCAGCAGCCACACGGGGAATTCACCCCCCCACTTT | CASSHTGNSPPHF
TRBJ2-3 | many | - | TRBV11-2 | TGTGCCAGCAGCTTACAGGGGCCATATACGCAGTATTTT | CASSLQGPYTQYF
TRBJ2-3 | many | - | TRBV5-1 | TGCGCCAGCAGCTTGCACCCAAGCTCCGATACGCAGTATTTT | CASSLHPSSDTQYF
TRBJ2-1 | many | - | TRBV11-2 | TGTGCCAGCAGCAAACTACAGGGCCCCTACAATGAGCAGTTCTTC | CASSKLQGPYNEQFF
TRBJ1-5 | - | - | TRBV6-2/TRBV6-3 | TGTGCCAGCAGTTCAGGATCCGTCTATTATAGCAATCAGCCCCAGCATTTT | CASSSGSVYYSNQPQHF
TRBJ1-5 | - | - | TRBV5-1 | TGCGCCAGCAGCGAGTGGCCCCAGCCCCAGCATTTT | CASSEWPQPQHF
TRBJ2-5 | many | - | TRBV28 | TGTGCCAGCACCCTAGCCCCTTCGCAGGGGGAGACCCAGTACTTC | CASTLAPSQGETQYF
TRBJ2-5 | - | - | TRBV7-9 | TGTGCCAGCAGCTTAGTCGGGCAGGGCGAGACCCAGTACTTC | CASSLVGQGETQYF
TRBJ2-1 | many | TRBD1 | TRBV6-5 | TGTGCCAGCAGTCTAGACAGGGTCAGGAATGAGCAGTTCTTC | CASSLDRVRNEQFF
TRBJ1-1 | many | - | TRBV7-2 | TGTGCCAGCAGCTTAGAGGGGGGCGGGAACACTGAAGCTTTCTTT | CASSLEGGGNTEAFF
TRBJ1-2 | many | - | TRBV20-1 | TGCAGTGCAACTCGACAGGTTGCCTATGGCTACACCTTC | CSATRQVAYGYTF
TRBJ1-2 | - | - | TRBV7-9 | TGTGCCAGCAGCCCTAATGTGAACATGGCGGATTCTAACTATGGCTACACCTTC | CASSPNVNMADSNYGYTF
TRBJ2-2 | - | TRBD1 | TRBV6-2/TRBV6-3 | TGTGCCAGCAGTTACCGGGGACAGGGGCACACCGGGGAGCTGTTTTTT | CASSYRGQGHTGELFF
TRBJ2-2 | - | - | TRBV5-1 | TGCGCCAGCAGCCCCCAAACCGGGCACACCGGGGAGCTGTTTTTT | CASSPQTGHTGELFF
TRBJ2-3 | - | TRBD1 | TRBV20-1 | TGCAGTACTAGAGATGGGACAGGGCGATTCACAGATACGCAGTATTTT | CSTRDGTGRFTDTQYF
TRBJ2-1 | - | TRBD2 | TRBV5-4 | TGTGCCTGCCGAGGCGGGGGGATGAGGGAGACCCAGTTCTTC | CACRGGGMRETQFF
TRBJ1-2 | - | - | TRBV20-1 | TGCAGTGCTAGAGATCTCCGCGAAGGGGGTTCTAACTATGGCTACACCTTC | CSARDLREGGSNYGYTF
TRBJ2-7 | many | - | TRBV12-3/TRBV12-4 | TGTGCCAGCAGTCGGGGACAAGCCTACGAGCAGTACTTC | CASSRGQAYEQYF
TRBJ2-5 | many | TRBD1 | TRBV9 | TGTGCCAGCAGCGTAGGAATAATTTCCGGACAGGGCCAAGAGACCCAGTACTTC | CASSVGIISGQGQETQYF
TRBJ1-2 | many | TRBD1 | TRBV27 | TGTGCCAGCAGTCCGGGACAGGGGGATTCTAACTATGGCTACACCTTC | CASSPGQGDSNYGYTF
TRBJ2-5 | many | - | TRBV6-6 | TGTGCCAGCAGTTACGGGGGCAGGGCCCCCGGGGAGACCCAGTACTTC | CASSYGGRAPGETQYF
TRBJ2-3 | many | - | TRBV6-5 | TGTGCCAGCAGTTACTCGCGCGGGGCGCTCACAGATACGCAGTATTTT | CASSYSRGALTDTQYF
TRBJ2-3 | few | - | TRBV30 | TGTGCCTGGAGTGCGCGAAGGACTAGCACAGATACGCAGTATTTT | CAWSARRTSTDTQYF
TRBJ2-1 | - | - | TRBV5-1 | TGCGCCAGCCTCTCCGGGACACCTGATGGTGGTGAGCAGTTCTTC | CASLSGTPDGGEQFF
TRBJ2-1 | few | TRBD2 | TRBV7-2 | TGTGCCAGCAGCTTTCGCGGGGGGGGCTCCTACAATGAGCAGTTCTTC | CASSFRGGGSYNEQFF
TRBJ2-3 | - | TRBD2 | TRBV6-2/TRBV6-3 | TGTGCCAGCAGGCCAGCGGGGGGGCCCCCAGATACGCAGTATTTT | CASRPAGGPPDTQYF
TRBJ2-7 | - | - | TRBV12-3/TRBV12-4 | TGTGCCACCGCGGCAGGGGTCGAGCAGTACTTC | CATAAGVEQYF
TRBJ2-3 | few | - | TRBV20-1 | TGCAGTGCCGCGGGCGGTGATACGCAGTATTTT | CSAAGGDTQYF
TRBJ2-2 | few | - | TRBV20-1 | TGCAGTGCTGAGAGATACGCGAACACCGGGGAGCTGTTTTTT | CSAERYANTGELFF
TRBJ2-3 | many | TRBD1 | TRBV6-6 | TGTGCCAGCAGTCCCACGGCGGGACAGGGTACAGATACGCAGTATTTT | CASSPTAGQGTDTQYF
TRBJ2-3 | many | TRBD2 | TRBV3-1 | TGTGCCAGCAGCCTCCGACTAGCGGGGGGAGGTACGCAGTATTTT | CASSLRLAGGGTQYF
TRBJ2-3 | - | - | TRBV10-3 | TGTGCCATCAGTGAGTCCGGAGATACGCAGTATTTT | CAISESGDTQYF
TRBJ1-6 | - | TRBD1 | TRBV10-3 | TGTGCCATCAGTGAGTCAGGGACAGGGGCTCCTAATTCACCCCTCCACTTT | CAISESGTGAPNSPLHF
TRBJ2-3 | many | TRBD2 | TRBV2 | TGTGCCAGCAGTGATCAGAGCGGGGGGGCTAGCACAGATACGCAGTATTTT | CASSDQSGGASTDTQYF
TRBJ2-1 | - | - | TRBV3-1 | TGTGCCAGCAGCCAAGATAGCGCAGCTTACAATGAGCAGTTCTTC | CASSQDSAAYNEQFF
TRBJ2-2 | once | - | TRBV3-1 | TGTGCCTGCAGCCTGCTCGCCCGCCCAACCGGGGAGCTGTTTTTT | CACSLLARPTGELFF
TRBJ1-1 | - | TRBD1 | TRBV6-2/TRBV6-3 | TGTGCCAGCAGTTGGTGGGACAGAATGAACACTGAAGCTTTCTTT | CASSWWDRMNTEAFF
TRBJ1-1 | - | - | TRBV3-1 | TGTGCCAGCACCGGGGGGGGGATTGAAGCTTTCTTT | CASTGGGIEAFF
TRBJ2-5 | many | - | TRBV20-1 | TGCAGTGCTAGGCCGGGTGGTGAGACCCAGTACTTC | CSARPGGETQYF
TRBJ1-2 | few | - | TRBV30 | TGTGCCTGGATTGCGGGGGCGCAAAACTATGGCTACACCTTC | CAWIAGAQNYGYTF
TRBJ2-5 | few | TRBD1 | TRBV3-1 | TGTGCCAGCAGCCACCGGGACAGGGGGCGGGAGACCCAGTACTTC | CASSHRDRGRETQYF
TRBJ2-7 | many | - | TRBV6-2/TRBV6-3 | TGTGCCAGCAGTTACTTCGACACGGGAAAGTCCTACGAGCAGTACTTC | CASSYFDTGKSYEQYF
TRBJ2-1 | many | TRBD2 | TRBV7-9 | TGTGCCAGCAGCTTCAAACTAGCGGGGGGTTCCTACAATGAGCAGTTCTTC | CASSFKLAGGSYNEQFF